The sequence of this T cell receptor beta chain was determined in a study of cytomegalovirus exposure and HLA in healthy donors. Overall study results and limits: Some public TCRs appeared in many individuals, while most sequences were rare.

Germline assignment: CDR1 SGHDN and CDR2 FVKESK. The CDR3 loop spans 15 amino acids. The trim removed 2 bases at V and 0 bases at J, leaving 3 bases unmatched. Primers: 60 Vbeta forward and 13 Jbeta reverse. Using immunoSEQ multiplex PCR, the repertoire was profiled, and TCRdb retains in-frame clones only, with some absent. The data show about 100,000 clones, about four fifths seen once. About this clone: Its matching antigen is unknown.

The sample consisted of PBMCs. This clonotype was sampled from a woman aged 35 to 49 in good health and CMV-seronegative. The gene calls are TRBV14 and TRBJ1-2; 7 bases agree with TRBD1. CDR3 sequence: CASSQRQGSNYGYTF. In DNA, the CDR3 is TGTGCCAGCAGCCAACGACAGGGTTCTAACTATGGCTACACCTTC.